What follows is one TCR beta chain and its context. V gave up 6 bases and J gave up 2 bases, with 10 bases separating them. Per the germline V gene, CDR1 is LNHDA and CDR2 is SQIVND (reference sequence). This CDR3 spans 13 amino acids. These data belong to a study of blood T cell repertoires in COVID-19. Assay used: immunoSEQ multiplex PCR; TCRdb lists only in-frame clones, some missing. The data show around 260,000 clones, 70% to 90% seen once. The recovered donors of Cohort 3 showed two negative PCRs, clearance, or symptom resolution. The chain carries TRBV19 and TRBJ2-5, with D hard to call. The TCR sequence derives from a woman between 25 and 40 years old who had recovered from COVID-19. Sequencing used PBMCs or T cells enriched from blood (not recorded which). The DNA of the CDR3 is TGTGCCAGTAGCGTACTTGTACAAGAGACCCAGTACTTC. It yields the protein CASSVLVQETQYF.